What follows are 19 T cell receptor beta chains derived from one specimen sequenced in a study of T cells in Graves' hyperthyroidism and ophthalmopathy. RNA transcripts provided the source from which TCR beta CDR3 regions were amplified. When the TCR CDR3 underwent first-round RT-PCR, the HTBI primer set was used. TCRdb reprocessed the multiplex PCR reads via MiXCR and lists one record per CDR3 protein. The sample includes hundreds of thousands of distinct CDR3 sequences, around 22% of them seen just once. The specimen was blood. The receptors here all came from a woman in her thirties with Graves' ophthalmopathy.

The V call is TRBV28, the J call TRBJ1-5, with 10 bases identical to TRBD1. Germline CDR1 and CDR2: MDHEN and SYDVKM. The junction had 3 bases not matched to a gene; V was cut back by 8 bases and J by 2 bases. There are 14 residues in the CDR3. CDR3 loop: CASGGQGRNQPQHF. CDR3 nucleotide sequence: TGTGCCAGCGGGGGACAGGGGCGCAATCAGCCCCAGCATTTT.

This clonotype was found many times. A much bigger clone sits one base away, suggesting this may be a read error. The chain links TRBV12-3 or TRBV12-4 to TRBJ2-7; weak D call: TRBD1 (6 bases). V dropped 4 bases and J dropped 2 bases, with 15 bases sitting between them. This CDR3 comprises 15 residues. The CDR3 DNA sequence: TGTGCCAGCAGTTACCGCGGCAGGGGAACCTACGAGCAGTACTTC. This sequence encodes CASSYRGRGTYEQYF.

This clonotype was observed many times. The chain combines TRBV20-1 with TRBJ1-2; D is unclear. Germline V gene data show CDR1 as DFQATT and CDR2 as SNEGSKA (reference sequence). Deletions cut 5 bases from V and 4 bases from J, with 11 bases between. CDR3 size: 12 residues. The CDR3 DNA reads TGCAGTGCTGTGGCTACGACCTATGGCTACACCTTC. Translated, it gives CSAVATTYGYTF.

This clonotype appeared many times. The V call is TRBV19, the J call TRBJ2-6, with TRBD2 as a possible D gene (6 bases). The V gene's germline CDR1 is LNHDA and CDR2 SQIVND (reference sequence). The CDR3 has 17 residues. The germline V and J ends were trimmed by 3 bases and 0 bases, with 12 bases remaining between them. The CDR3 region has the DNA TGTGCCAGTAGTATGGGGGACTCCAACTCTGGGGCCAACGTCCTGACTTTC. This gives the protein CASSMGDSNSGANVLTF. The complete variable domain, with remaining parts taken from reference TRBV19 and TRBJ2-6, reads DGGITQSPKYLFRKEGQNVTLSCEQNLNHDAMYWYRQDPGQGLRLIYYSQIVNDFQKGDIAEGYSVSREKKESFPLTVTSAQKNPTAFYLCASSMGDSNSGANVLTFGAGSRLTVL.

This clonotype has a count of ten or more. This sequence joins TRBV6-5 and TRBJ1-1, with TRBD1 matching over 7 bases. The germline V gene encodes CDR1 MNHEY and CDR2 SVGAGI. This CDR3 comprises 14 residues. V lost 11 bases and J lost 5; bases outside the gene matches: 14. CDR3 DNA sequence: TGTGCCGGTGCGAAGGGGGCAGGGCGAACTGAAGCTTTCTTT. Its translation is CAGAKGAGRTEAFF.

This clonotype was recorded many times. Its ends do not fully match the called genes, so a read error is possible. The chain couples TRBV2 to TRBJ2-7; a possible D gene is TRBD2 (5 bases). The CDR3 runs 12 residues. In germline, CDR1 is SNHLY, CDR2 FYNNEI. CDR3 sequence: CASSDGGYEQYF. The CDR3 DNA follows: TGCGCCAGCAGTGACGGCGGGTACGAGCAGTACTTC.

With respect to this clonotype: In this CDR3 the conserved last residue, phenylalanine or tryptophan, is missing, so a read error is likely. The gene calls are TRBV18 and TRBJ1-5, with 8 bases aligning to TRBD1. CDR1 and CDR2 from the germline V gene are KGHSH and LQKENI. V lost 4 bases and J lost 6; bases outside the gene matches: 14. CDR3 size: 17 residues. The CDR3 bases are TGTGCCAGCTCACGGGGGACGGGGCAGGGGGCAGGTCAGCCCCAGCATGTT. Its protein product is CASSRGTGQGAGQPQHV.

This clonotype has at least ten counts. The rearrangement links TRBV2 to TRBJ1-2, with 7 bases that match TRBD1. Germline V CDR1 and CDR2: SNHLY, FYNNEI. With V trimmed by 6 bases and J by 3 bases, 7 bases remained unmatched. This CDR3 region has 14 residues. CDR3 nucleotides: TGTGCCAGCAGGTCCGGGACAGATTACTATGGCTACACCTTC. Encoded protein: CASRSGTDYYGYTF.

The chain links TRBV6-2 or TRBV6-3 to TRBJ1-5; 8 bases match TRBD1. CDR1 and CDR2 from the germline V gene are MNHEY and SVGEGT. This CDR3 comprises 16 residues. Germline trimming cut 2 bases from V and 6 bases from J; bases unmatched to any gene: 9. In DNA, the CDR3 is TGTGCCAGCAGTTACCATGGACAGGGATCACCTCAGCCCCAGCATTTT. As protein: CASSYHGQGSPQPQHF.

This clonotype was detected many times. The junction departs from the called germline gene at one end, perhaps through a read error. V usage is TRBV10-1 and J usage is TRBJ1-2, with TRBD1 matching 9 bases. Germline CDR1 is WNHNN and CDR2 is SYGVQD (reference sequence). There are 11 residues in the CDR3. Here the CDR3 DNA reads TGCGCTAGGAACCGGGACAGGGTTTTCGGCTTC. Translating gives CARNRDRVFGF.

This clonotype was counted at least ten times. The genes are TRBV6-2 or TRBV6-3 and TRBJ2-7; 9 positions agree with TRBD1. CDR1 and CDR2 (germline): MNHEY, SVGEGT. V trimming: 7 bases; J trimming: 3 bases; junction bases outside the gene matches: 10. The CDR3 loop spans 15 amino acids. The CDR3 bases are TGTGCCAGCACCCGCCGGGGACAGGGAATCTACGAGCAGTACTTC. It encodes CASTRRGQGIYEQYF.

Many counts were recorded for this clonotype. The chain links TRBV19 to TRBJ1-5; D possibly corresponds to TRBD1 (5 bases). There are 15 residues in the CDR3. Trimming took 6 bases from V and 2 from J, leaving 14 bases between them. The germline V gene encodes CDR1 LNHDA and CDR2 SQIVND (reference sequence). The CDR3 nucleotides read TGTGCCAGTAGCGAGGGGTACGGGGGCAATCAGCCCCAGCATTTT. Its translation: CASSEGYGGNQPQHF.

This clonotype was detected ten times or more. This chain uses TRBV27 with TRBJ1-1; D possibly corresponds to TRBD1 (5 bases). CDR3 size: 13 residues. V lost 7 bases to trimming and J lost 4 bases, with 13 bases between them. Looked up from germline, CDR1 is MNHEY and CDR2 is SMNVEV (reference sequence). The DNA for the CDR3 is TGTGCCAGCACCGGAGGAGGGGTCACTGAAGCTTTCTTT. Its translation is CASTGGGVTEAFF.

This clonotype was seen many times. The chain recombines TRBV28 with TRBJ2-7, with D possibly being TRBD1 (6 bases). CDR1 and CDR2 from the germline V gene are MDHEN and SYDVKM. The CDR3 runs 13 residues. V lost 2 bases and J 3 bases, leaving 8 bases between the germline ends. The DNA for the CDR3 is TGTGCCAGCAGTTTAACAGGGCTCTACGAGCAGTACTTC. It translates to CASSLTGLYEQYF.

The sample holds a few counts of this clonotype. This sequence joins TRBV5-1 and TRBJ1-2; D gene unclear. Trimming pared 0 bases from V and 3 bases from J, leaving 15 bases between. The germline V gene encodes CDR1 SGHRS and CDR2 YFSETQ. The CDR3 consists of 16 residues. In nucleotides, the CDR3 is TGCGCCAGCAGCTTGGAAGCAGGACCACTTGACTATGGCTACACCTTC. Its protein is CASSLEAGPLDYGYTF.

The table lists this clonotype with many counts. The chain has TRBV11-1 and TRBJ2-7; 7 bases align to TRBD1. There are 16 residues in the CDR3. CDR1 is SGHAT and CDR2 is FQDESV in the germline V gene (reference sequence). V gave up 3 bases and J gave up 1 base; unmatched junction bases: 9. CDR3 DNA: TGTGCCAGCAGCTTCTTCCCCGAGGGGGCTTCCTACGAGCAGTACTTC. As protein: CASSFFPEGASYEQYF.

The chain recombines TRBV6-1 with TRBJ2-7; D remains ambiguous. V was cut by 6 bases and J by 4 bases, with 10 bases left in between. There are 12 residues in the CDR3. Germline assignment: CDR1 MNHNS and CDR2 SASEGT. DNA for the CDR3: TGTGCCAGCAGACAGCTTATGTACGAGCAGTACTTC. Its protein is CASRQLMYEQYF.

A few counts support this clonotype. The V gene is TRBV15, the J gene TRBJ2-2; no clear D. Germline V gene data show CDR1 as LNHNV and CDR2 as YYDKDF (reference sequence). The CDR3 spans 12 residues. V shed 0 bases and J shed 8 bases, with 4 bases lying between them. CDR3 coding DNA: TGTGCCACCAGCAGAGATCCAGGGGAGCTGTTTTTT. Translated: CATSRDPGELFF. The full variable domain, its missing parts supplied by reference TRBV15 and TRBJ2-2, is DAMVIQNPRYQVTQFGKPVTLSCSQTLNHNVMYWYQQKSSQAPKLLFHYYDKDFNNEADTPDNFQSRRPNTSFCFLDIRSPGLGDTAMYLCATSRDPGELFFGEGSRLTVL.

This clonotype showed up many times. The V gene is TRBV29-1, the J gene TRBJ2-7; D is undetermined. This CDR3 is 12 amino acids long. Germline V gives CDR1 SQVTM, CDR2 ANQGSEA. Trimming left V 6 bases short and J 2 bases short, with 11 bases between. The DNA of the CDR3 is TGCAGCGTCAGGACGGGTACCTACGAGCAGTACTTC. Its protein is CSVRTGTYEQYF.